Listed below are T cell receptor beta chains from one sample, sequenced in a study of T-cell reconstitution after alpha-beta-depleted transplantation in children. Each CDR3 protein gets one entry after TCRdb re-called the PCR reads with MiXCR. In the table there are 700,000 to 850,000 distinct CDR3 sequences, about 16% of which are singletons. The sequenced sample was PBMCs, mostly from graft donor cells, obtained 360 days after TCRalphabeta/CD19-depleted stem cell transplant. Receptors originate from a male patient aged 10 to 17 who had a stem cell transplant for acute lymphoblastic leukemia, so the T cells may come from the graft donor. Each CDR3 is given with its conserved first and last residue. A D gene is named only where the DNA matches it firmly. Part of the rows lack a size; the others show once, few, many or a class for expanded clones.

TRBD2,TRBV29-1,TRBJ2-1,NA,TGCAGCGTTCTTAGCGGGAGGGCCCTATACAATGAGCAGTTCTTC,CSVLSGRALYNEQFF
TRBD2,TRBV10-3,TRBJ2-7,NA,TGTGCCATCAGTGAGCAAGGGGAGGGGACCTACGAGCAGTACTTC,CAISEQGEGTYEQYF
NA,TRBV7-6,TRBJ1-1,NA,TGTGCCAGCAGCTTAACATGGGGGGGGGCCTCTGAAGCTTTCTTT,CASSLTWGGASEAFF
TRBD1,TRBV6-2/TRBV6-3,TRBJ2-2,NA,TGTGCCAGCAGTTACTCGCCGACAGGGGGTCCCAACACCGGGGAGCTGTTTTTT,CASSYSPTGGPNTGELFF
TRBD2,TRBV4-1,TRBJ2-7,NA,TGCGCCAGCAGCCAATTCCCCGGGACTAGGACCTACGAGCAGTACTTC,CASSQFPGTRTYEQYF
NA,TRBV5-5,TRBJ2-7,many,TGTGCCAGCAGCTTGGCCCCCGTGTCCTACGAGCAGTACTTC,CASSLAPVSYEQYF
TRBD2,TRBV7-3,TRBJ2-1,NA,TGTGCCAGCAGCCCCGCCCCGGGACTAGAATACAATGAGCAGTTCTTC,CASSPAPGLEYNEQFF
NA,TRBV29-1,TRBJ2-1,NA,TGCAGCGTTGAAGAGGGGGTGGCGGTCTCCTACAATGAGCAGTTCTTC,CSVEEGVAVSYNEQFF
NA,TRBV3-1,TRBJ1-2,NA,TGTGCCAGCAGCCCAACAGGGTTTTCGGGAGGCTACACCTTC,CASSPTGFSGGYTF
TRBD1,TRBV20-1,TRBJ2-7,NA,TGCAGTGCTAGGACAGGGATGACTGCCAGACGACTTTTCGAGCAGTACTTC,CSARTGMTARRLFEQYF
TRBD1,TRBV19,TRBJ2-1,NA,TGTGCCAGTACCCTTACAGGGGGCGGGTACAATGAGCAGTTCTTC,CASTLTGGGYNEQFF